The next 5 T cell receptor beta chains were all read from a single sample in a study of early T cells in non-severe SARS-CoV-2 infection. Each CDR3 protein gets one entry after TCRdb re-called the 5' RACE reads with MiXCR. The sample consists of approximately 60,000 distinct CDR3 sequences, roughly 12% of them appearing once. Sequences were obtained from whole blood. The receptors were sampled from an adult who was a healthcare worker with PCR-confirmed SARS-CoV-2 infection or an uninfected control (not recorded which).

This clonotype has a count of ten or more. The V call is TRBV27, the J call TRBJ2-7, with no clear D. Trimming removed 3 bases from V and 3 bases from J, with 9 bases in between. Germline assignment: CDR1 MNHEY and CDR2 SMNVEV (reference sequence). The CDR3 runs 13 residues. This chain's CDR3 is CASSLSRSYEQYF. For the CDR3, the DNA is TGTGCCAGCAGTTTGTCGCGGAGCTACGAGCAGTACTTC.

The sample holds many counts of this clonotype. J is TRBJ2-1 and V is TRBV20-1; maybe TRBD1 (6 bases). Trimming shortened V by 4 bases and J by 10 bases, and 23 bases separated the two germline ends. The germline gives CDR1 DFQATT, CDR2 SNEGSKA (reference sequence). CDR3 length equals 15 residues. The CDR3 protein is CSATPSQGAKKEQFF. DNA for the CDR3: TGCAGTGCTACTCCCTCACAGGGAGCCAAGAAGGAGCAGTTCTTC.

This clonotype has ten or more counts. The CDR3 loop is CASSVDSYSYNEQFF. The CDR3, as DNA: TGTGCCAGCAGTGTCGACAGTTACTCCTACAATGAGCAGTTCTTC. The chain uses TRBV12-3 or TRBV12-4 and TRBJ2-1, with D possibly matching TRBD1 (5 bases). Trimming removed 5 bases from V and 0 bases from J, with 11 bases in between. This CDR3 comprises 15 residues.

Only a few counts were recorded for this clonotype. CDR3 loop: CASSSGQGDTEAFF. CDR3 bases: TGTGCCAGCAGCTCCGGACAGGGGGACACTGAAGCTTTCTTT. The chain joins TRBV9 to TRBJ1-1; 10 bases fit TRBD1. Looked up from germline, CDR1 is SGDLS and CDR2 is YYNGEE. J lost 3 bases, V lost 4 bases, and 3 bases had no gene match. The CDR3 totals 14 residues.

This clonotype was counted ten times or more. V is TRBV3-1 and J is TRBJ2-7; TRBD2 is a possible D gene (5 bases). There are 14 residues in the CDR3. V gave up 4 bases and J gave up 5 bases, with 15 bases separating them. The germline V gene encodes CDR1 LGHDT and CDR2 YNNKEL (reference sequence). As DNA, the CDR3 is TGTGCCAGCAGCCCCAGAGGAGGACGGAACGAGCAGTACTTC. Translated: CASSPRGGRNEQYF.